The 5 T cell receptor beta chains listed next were all sequenced from one sample in a study of T cell responses to AZD1222 COVID-19 vaccine. The protocol was immunoSEQ multiplex PCR, while the TCRdb copy is restricted to in-frame clones and leaves out a portion. Of roughly 200,000 clones listed, roughly 91% were seen once; the top ten hold about 1%. This specimen was peripheral blood, taken 28 days after the second dose of the MenACWY control vaccine. The receptor set was obtained from an adult who received the MenACWY meningococcal vaccine as a control.

The gene calls are TRBV21-1 and TRBJ1-1; TRBD1 is the table's D call, not checked against the DNA. TRBV21-1 corresponds to a pseudogene. The CDR3 covers 15 residues. The CDR3 reads CASSKVRDRNTEAFF. CDR3 in DNA: TGTGCCAGCAGCAAAGTCAGGGACAGGAACACTGAAGCTTTCTTT.

The chain employs TRBV6-5 and TRBJ1-5; D uncertain. The CDR3 length is 13 residues. CDR1 and CDR2 from the germline V gene are MNHEY and SVGAGI. Trimming took off 6 bases at V and 2 bases at J, with 8 bases between the two ends. The CDR3 nucleotides read TGTGCCAGCAGAGACCAGGGCAATCAGCCCCAGCATTTT. Translating it yields CASRDQGNQPQHF.

The chain combines TRBV19 with TRBJ1-1; perhaps TRBD1 as D (6 bases). The CDR3 consists of 14 residues. Germline V gene sequence: CDR1 LNHDA, CDR2 SQIVND (reference sequence). Trimming shortened V by 7 bases and J by 1 base, and 13 bases separated the two germline ends. CDR3 protein: CASTQDRWNTEAFF. The CDR3 DNA is TGTGCCAGTACCCAAGACAGGTGGAACACTGAAGCTTTCTTT.

V is TRBV7-9 and J is TRBJ2-3; D is undetermined. This CDR3 comprises 13 residues. In germline, CDR1 is SEHNR, CDR2 FQNEAQ (reference sequence). V was pared by 7 bases and J by 1 base, with 9 bases between. CDR3 nucleotides: TGTGCCAGCACCTCGACCGGCACAGATACGCAGTATTTT. It codes for CASTSTGTDTQYF.

The rearrangement joins TRBV27 to TRBJ1-1; D not resolved. This CDR3 contains 13 residues. V lost 1 base, J lost 1 base, and 4 bases lay in between. Germline V CDR1 and CDR2: MNHEY, SMNVEV (reference sequence). For the CDR3, the DNA is TGTGCCAGCAGTTTATACAGGAACACTGAAGCTTTCTTT. Protein product: CASSLYRNTEAFF.